Listed below are T cell receptor beta chains from one sample, sequenced in a study of tumor-infiltrating lymphocytes in localized non-small cell lung cancer. Sequenced by immunoSEQ multiplex PCR; TCRdb stores in-frame clones only, minus some. The sample carries approximately 17,000 clones, roughly 72% recorded once. Sequencing was done on a sample of lung tumor tissue. All receptors derive from a human donor with non-small cell lung cancer. CDR3s include the opening cysteine and the closing phenylalanine or tryptophan. Each record gives: J gene, clone size, D gene, CDR3 length, V gene, CDR3 protein, CDR3 DNA. D genes are given only for firm matches. Clone size is shown for a subset of rows, as once, few, many or a class of expanded clone.

j_call: TRBJ1-1
clone_size: few
d_call: -
cdr3_length: 14
v_call: TRBV9
cdr3_aa: CASSADLWNTEAFF
cdr3_nt: TGTGCCAGCAGCGCCGACCTCTGGAACACTGAAGCTTTCTTT

j_call: TRBJ1-2
clone_size: -
d_call: -
cdr3_length: 14
v_call: TRBV6-5
cdr3_aa: CASSPRVRWNGYTF
cdr3_nt: TGTGCCAGCAGTCCCAGGGTCCGGTGGAATGGCTACACCTTC

j_call: TRBJ1-2
clone_size: -
d_call: -
cdr3_length: 13
v_call: TRBV5-5
cdr3_aa: CASSWGTAYGYTF
cdr3_nt: TGTGCCAGCAGCTGGGGGACGGCCTATGGCTACACCTTC

j_call: TRBJ2-7
clone_size: -
d_call: TRBD2
cdr3_length: 15
v_call: TRBV6-5
cdr3_aa: CASWKSGRGVYEQYF
cdr3_nt: TGTGCCAGTTGGAAGAGCGGGAGAGGGGTCTACGAGCAGTACTTC

j_call: TRBJ2-7
clone_size: -
d_call: TRBD2
cdr3_length: 17
v_call: TRBV7-7
cdr3_aa: CASSLPGTSGAPYEQYF
cdr3_nt: TGTGCTAGCAGCTTACCCGGGACTAGCGGGGCCCCGTATGAGCAGTACTTC

j_call: TRBJ1-3
clone_size: once
d_call: -
cdr3_length: 15
v_call: TRBV9
cdr3_aa: CASSGGRGSGNTIYF
cdr3_nt: TGTGCCAGCAGCGGGGGACGGGGCTCTGGAAACACCATATATTTT

j_call: TRBJ2-5
clone_size: -
d_call: -
cdr3_length: 14
v_call: TRBV7-9
cdr3_aa: CASSLGGVQETQYF
cdr3_nt: TGTGCCAGCAGCTTAGGGGGAGTACAAGAGACCCAGTACTTC

j_call: TRBJ1-2
clone_size: -
d_call: -
cdr3_length: 15
v_call: TRBV6-5
cdr3_aa: CASSPRGLSGYGYTF
cdr3_nt: TGTGCCAGCAGTCCGCGGGGACTTTCGGGCTATGGCTACACCTTC

j_call: TRBJ2-1
clone_size: -
d_call: TRBD2
cdr3_length: 16
v_call: TRBV28
cdr3_aa: CASSTGTSGSYNEQFF
cdr3_nt: TGTGCCAGCAGTACCGGGACTAGCGGGAGTTACAATGAGCAGTTCTTC

j_call: TRBJ2-1
clone_size: -
d_call: TRBD2
cdr3_length: 16
v_call: TRBV5-1
cdr3_aa: CASSFGSGGVYNEQFF
cdr3_nt: TGCGCCAGCAGCTTCGGGTCGGGGGGGGTCTACAATGAGCAGTTCTTC

j_call: TRBJ2-5
clone_size: once
d_call: TRBD2
cdr3_length: 13
v_call: TRBV6-1
cdr3_aa: CASGSGIQETQYF
cdr3_nt: TGTGCCAGCGGTAGCGGGATACAAGAGACCCAGTACTTC

j_call: TRBJ1-3
clone_size: -
d_call: -
cdr3_length: 16
v_call: TRBV2
cdr3_aa: CASNSGGVSSGNTIYF
cdr3_nt: TGTGCCAGCAATTCCGGGGGTGTTAGCTCTGGAAACACCATATATTTT

j_call: TRBJ1-1
clone_size: -
d_call: -
cdr3_length: 15
v_call: TRBV19
cdr3_aa: CASSQPVLSTAEAFF
cdr3_nt: TGTGCCAGTAGCCAACCCGTTCTTTCGACAGCTGAAGCTTTCTTT

j_call: TRBJ1-5
clone_size: -
d_call: TRBD1
cdr3_length: 15
v_call: TRBV30
cdr3_aa: CAWSQGQGGNQPQHF
cdr3_nt: TGTGCCTGGAGCCAAGGACAGGGAGGCAATCAGCCCCAGCATTTT

j_call: TRBJ1-4
clone_size: -
d_call: TRBD1
cdr3_length: 15
v_call: TRBV13
cdr3_aa: CASSHRGQGFEKLFF
cdr3_nt: TGTGCCAGCAGCCATAGAGGACAGGGCTTTGAAAAACTGTTTTTT

j_call: TRBJ1-3
clone_size: -
d_call: -
cdr3_length: 13
v_call: TRBV30
cdr3_aa: CAWSLISGNTIYF
cdr3_nt: TGTGCCTGGAGTCTGATCTCTGGAAACACCATATATTTT

j_call: TRBJ1-1
clone_size: -
d_call: TRBD1
cdr3_length: 14
v_call: TRBV5-5
cdr3_aa: CASTAAGGDTEAFF
cdr3_nt: TGTGCCAGCACTGCAGCAGGGGGCGACACTGAAGCTTTCTTT

j_call: TRBJ1-1
clone_size: -
d_call: -
cdr3_length: 16
v_call: TRBV18
cdr3_aa: CASSPSAQGPNTEAFF
cdr3_nt: TGTGCCAGCTCACCGTCGGCACAGGGCCCGAACACTGAAGCTTTCTTT

j_call: TRBJ2-7
clone_size: -
d_call: -
cdr3_length: 15
v_call: TRBV6-5
cdr3_aa: CASSPLGGFHYEQYF
cdr3_nt: TGTGCCAGCAGTCCCCTTGGGGGCTTCCACTACGAGCAGTACTTC

j_call: TRBJ1-4
clone_size: -
d_call: -
cdr3_length: 15
v_call: TRBV28
cdr3_aa: CASSSFGSTNEKLFF
cdr3_nt: TGTGCCAGCAGCTCGTTCGGGTCAACTAATGAAAAACTGTTTTTT

j_call: TRBJ2-7
clone_size: -
d_call: -
cdr3_length: 13
v_call: TRBV11-3
cdr3_aa: CASSLGGVYEQYF
cdr3_nt: TGTGCCAGCAGCCTCGGGGGAGTCTACGAGCAGTACTTC

j_call: TRBJ1-2
clone_size: few
d_call: -
cdr3_length: 13
v_call: TRBV27
cdr3_aa: CASSFPGTGGYTF
cdr3_nt: TGTGCCAGCAGTTTCCCAGGAACGGGGGGCTACACCTTC